This T cell receptor beta chain originates from a study of tumor-infiltrating lymphocytes in primary liver carcinoma. Constant-region priming of about 520 ng total RNA yielded TCR beta cDNA. Generation of the TCR beta libraries relied on three nested multiplex PCR rounds using slightly modified ARM-PCR. The first two PCR rounds used TRBV1-TRBV30 primers with a Cbeta primer, around 10 cycles each. TCRdb fed the multiplex PCR reads into MiXCR, producing one record per CDR3 protein. This sample has more than 45,000 distinct CDR3 sequences, with over 75% found just once. The approximately 20-31 mg bulk tissue piece was not sorted before simultaneous RNA and DNA extraction. Germline CDR1 and CDR2: SGHVS and FQNEAQ. This CDR3 has 16 amino acids. The ends were cut back, 7 bases at V and 9 bases at J, with 25 bases in the middle.

The source of this sequence is a man aged 35-49 years with primary liver carcinoma and hepatitis B virus infection. Sequencing was done on a sample of liver tumor tissue from sampling region 5. Subset of the sample: tumor region T5, tumor centre. The chain links TRBV7-8 to TRBJ1-5; D is perhaps TRBD1 (5 bases). The CDR3 nucleotides read TGTGCCAGCAACTCGGCGGGGCCCAAGATCCATCTGCCCCAGCATTTT. Protein product: CASNSAGPKIHLPQHF.